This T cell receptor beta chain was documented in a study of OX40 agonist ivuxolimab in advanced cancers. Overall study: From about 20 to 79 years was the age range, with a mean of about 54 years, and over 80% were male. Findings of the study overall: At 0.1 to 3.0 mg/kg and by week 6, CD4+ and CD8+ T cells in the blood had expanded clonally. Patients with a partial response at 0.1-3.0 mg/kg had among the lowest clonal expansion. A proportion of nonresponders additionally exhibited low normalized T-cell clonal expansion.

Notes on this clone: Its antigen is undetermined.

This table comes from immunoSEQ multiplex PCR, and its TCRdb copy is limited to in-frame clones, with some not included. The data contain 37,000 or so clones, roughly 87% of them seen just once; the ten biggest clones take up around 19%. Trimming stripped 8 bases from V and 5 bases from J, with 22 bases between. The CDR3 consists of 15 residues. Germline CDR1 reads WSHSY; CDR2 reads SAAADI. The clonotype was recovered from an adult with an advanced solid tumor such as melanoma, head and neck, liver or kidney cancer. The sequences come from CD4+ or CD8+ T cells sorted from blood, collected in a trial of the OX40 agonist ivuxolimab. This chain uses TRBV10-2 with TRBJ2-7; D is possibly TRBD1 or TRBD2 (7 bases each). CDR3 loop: CASQAGGVAPHEQYF. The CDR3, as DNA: TGCGCCAGCCAGGCAGGGGGGGTTGCCCCTCACGAGCAGTACTTC.